Listed below are T cell receptor beta chains from one sample, sequenced in a study of shared clonotypes between healthy human individuals. The table came from immunoSEQ multiplex PCR; TCRdb's copy has only in-frame clones and leaves some out. The sample contains roughly 2.1 million clones, under 95% of which appear only once. Material for sequencing was naive CD8+ T cells from PBMCs. The receptors were gathered from a man younger than 35 in good health. Some clones in this sample may be carry-over from other donors' samples. Each CDR3 is given with its conserved first and last residue. The order of the fields is CDR3 protein, CDR3 DNA, D gene, clone size, J gene, V gene. A D gene is named only where the DNA matches it firmly. Only part of the rows carry a size: once, few, many, or a class if the clone is expanded.

CASSPSTDTDTQYF,TGTGCCAGCAGCCCTTCGACAGACACAGATACGCAGTATTTT,NA,NA,TRBJ2-3,TRBV11-2
CASSQPTSSAYNEQFF,TGCGCCAGCAGCCAACCGACTAGTTCGGCCTACAATGAGCAGTTCTTC,NA,NA,TRBJ2-1,TRBV4-1
CASSLVGANYGYTF,TGTGCCAGCAGTTTAGTAGGCGCTAACTATGGCTACACCTTC,NA,NA,TRBJ1-2,TRBV27
CASSPLHPGQGVPGELFF,TGTGCCAGCAGCCCGCTGCACCCGGGACAGGGAGTCCCCGGGGAGCTGTTTTTT,TRBD1,NA,TRBJ2-2,TRBV7-9
CASSPWGTSGTSYEQYF,TGTGCCAGCAGCCCCTGGGGGACTAGCGGGACCTCCTACGAGCAGTACTTC,TRBD2,NA,TRBJ2-7,TRBV13
CASSHDRGRVAFF,TGCGCCAGCAGCCATGACAGGGGGCGAGTAGCTTTCTTT,TRBD1,once,TRBJ1-1,TRBV4-3
CATLNEDEQFF,TGTGCCACCTTGAATGAGGATGAGCAGTTCTTC,NA,NA,TRBJ2-1,TRBV7-8
CSVALTDRVGSFHEQYF,TGCAGCGTTGCTCTTACCGACAGGGTAGGAAGTTTCCACGAGCAGTACTTC,TRBD1,NA,TRBJ2-7,TRBV29-1
CASRAGGNTEAFF,TGTGCCAGCCGAGCCGGCGGAAACACTGAAGCTTTCTTT,NA,once,TRBJ1-1,TRBV11-2
CATSSSGNTIYF,TGTGCCACCAGCAGCTCTGGAAACACCATATATTTT,NA,NA,TRBJ1-3,TRBV15
CASSHGSRAGDPYEQYF,TGTGCCAGCAGCCACGGGTCAAGGGCGGGGGATCCCTACGAGCAGTACTTC,TRBD2,NA,TRBJ2-7,TRBV7-3
CAWSVYLGNTEAFF,TGTGCCTGGAGTGTGTATCTAGGGAACACTGAAGCTTTCTTT,NA,NA,TRBJ1-1,TRBV30
CASREGQEQFF,TGTGCCAGCAGGGAAGGACAAGAGCAGTTCTTC,NA,NA,TRBJ2-1,TRBV27
CSVAGGSDSYEQYF,TGCAGCGTTGCAGGGGGCTCTGACTCCTACGAGCAGTACTTC,TRBD1,NA,TRBJ2-7,TRBV29-1
CASSILGNTEAFF,TGTGCCAGTAGTATTCTGGGGAACACTGAAGCTTTCTTT,NA,few,TRBJ1-1,TRBV19
CASSIRDSSSYEQYF,TGTGCCAGTAGTATCCGGGACAGTTCCTCCTACGAGCAGTACTTC,TRBD1,NA,TRBJ2-7,TRBV19
CASSAKMFPKPVSGANVLTF,TGTGCCAGTAGTGCCAAAATGTTTCCAAAACCAGTGTCTGGGGCCAACGTCCTGACTTTC,NA,NA,TRBJ2-6,TRBV19
CASVGGLNGYTF,TGTGCCAGCGTCGGGGGGCTTAACGGCTACACCTTC,NA,once,TRBJ1-2,TRBV6-5
CASITDLALADTQYF,TGTGCCAGCATCACGGACCTGGCTTTGGCAGATACGCAGTATTTT,NA,once,TRBJ2-3,TRBV7-9
CASSGGGNEAFF,TGTGCCAGCAGCGGAGGGGGGAACGAAGCTTTCTTT,NA,NA,TRBJ1-1,TRBV16
CASSSPTSGSRKQYF,TGCGCCAGCAGCTCCCCCACTAGCGGGAGTCGTAAGCAGTACTTC,TRBD2,NA,TRBJ2-7,TRBV5-1
CASSFHQGNTGELFF,TGTGCCAGCAGTTTCCACCAGGGAAACACCGGGGAGCTGTTTTTT,NA,NA,TRBJ2-2,TRBV6-5
CASSPDRAYEQYF,TGCGCCAGCAGCCCGGACAGGGCCTACGAGCAGTACTTC,TRBD1,NA,TRBJ2-7,TRBV5-1